This is a list of T cell receptor beta chains from one sample in a study of cytomegalovirus exposure and HLA in healthy donors. The table came from immunoSEQ multiplex PCR; TCRdb's copy has only in-frame clones and leaves some out. The sample yields fewer than 60,000 clones, roughly nine tenths seen once. The sequenced material came from PBMCs. The receptors were gathered from a woman younger than 35 in good health and CMV-seronegative. Each CDR3 is given with its conserved first and last residue. D genes are given only for firm matches. A row's size may be missing; if present it is once, few, many or a size class.

size: few; J: TRBJ1-1; V: TRBV11-1; D: .; CDR3: CASSRTDGTEAFF; DNA: TGTGCCAGCAGCAGGACAGACGGGACTGAAGCTTTCTTT
size: .; J: TRBJ2-7; V: TRBV7-2; D: TRBD2; CDR3: CASSFTSGYYEQYF; DNA: TGTGCCAGCAGCTTTACTAGCGGTTACTACGAGCAGTACTTC
size: .; J: TRBJ2-7; V: TRBV4-3; D: TRBD2; CDR3: CASSQGPSGGTYEQYF; DNA: TGCGCCAGCAGCCAAGGGCCTAGCGGAGGGACCTACGAGCAGTACTTC
size: .; J: TRBJ2-3; V: TRBV9; D: .; CDR3: CASSVVGSGGTDTQYF; DNA: TGTGCCAGCAGCGTAGTGGGTAGCGGAGGCACAGATACGCAGTATTTT
size: .; J: TRBJ1-1; V: TRBV11-2; D: .; CDR3: CASSLVGVTEAFF; DNA: TGTGCCAGCAGCTTAGTAGGAGTAACTGAAGCTTTCTTT
size: .; J: TRBJ1-2; V: TRBV4-3; D: TRBD1; CDR3: CASSQDSQTGIGGYTF; DNA: TGCGCCAGCAGCCAAGATAGCCAGACAGGGATCGGGGGCTACACCTTC
size: .; J: TRBJ1-2; V: TRBV18; D: TRBD1; CDR3: CASSLDRDYGYTF; DNA: TGTGCCAGCTCTCTCGACAGGGACTATGGCTACACCTTC
size: .; J: TRBJ2-1; V: TRBV7-9; D: TRBD2; CDR3: CASSLLAGVSYNEQFF; DNA: TGTGCCAGCAGCTTACTAGCGGGAGTATCCTACAATGAGCAGTTCTTC
size: .; J: TRBJ2-1; V: TRBV7-8; D: TRBD2; CDR3: CASSLGSFGTSDEQFF; DNA: TGTGCCAGCAGCTTAGGGTCCTTCGGGACTAGCGATGAGCAGTTCTTC
size: .; J: TRBJ2-7; V: TRBV27; D: .; CDR3: CASSSMLGAGEQYF; DNA: TGTGCCAGCAGTTCCATGTTGGGGGCTGGCGAGCAGTACTTC
size: .; J: TRBJ1-4; V: TRBV19; D: .; CDR3: CASSYYRSTNEKLFF; DNA: TGTGCCAGTAGTTACTACAGGTCAACTAATGAAAAACTGTTTTTT
size: .; J: TRBJ2-2; V: TRBV6-5; D: TRBD1; CDR3: CASSYSAGGNTGELFF; DNA: TGTGCCAGCAGTTACTCCGCAGGGGGAAATACCGGGGAGCTGTTTTTT
size: few; J: TRBJ1-1; V: TRBV29-1; D: .; CDR3: CSVTQGTNTEAFF; DNA: TGCAGCGTAACACAGGGTACGAACACTGAAGCTTTCTTT
size: .; J: TRBJ1-2; V: TRBV30; D: TRBD1; CDR3: CAWWTGHNYGYTF; DNA: TGTGCCTGGTGGACAGGCCATAACTATGGCTACACCTTC
size: .; J: TRBJ2-3; V: TRBV2; D: .; CDR3: CASSGNGGGTDTQYF; DNA: TGTGCCAGCAGTGGAAACGGGGGAGGCACAGATACGCAGTATTTT
size: .; J: TRBJ1-3; V: TRBV13; D: .; CDR3: CASSPGLSGNTIYF; DNA: TGTGCCAGCAGCCCGGGTCTCTCTGGAAACACCATATATTTT
size: once; J: TRBJ1-6; V: TRBV27; D: TRBD1; CDR3: CASARGLISSPLHF; DNA: TGTGCCAGCGCCAGGGGGCTTATTAGTTCACCCCTCCACTTT
size: .; J: TRBJ2-5; V: TRBV30; D: .; CDR3: CAWSVMQQETQYF; DNA: TGTGCCTGGAGTGTAATGCAGCAAGAGACCCAGTACTTC
size: .; J: TRBJ2-3; V: TRBV7-2; D: .; CDR3: CASSGVSGQTDTQYF; DNA: TGTGCCAGCAGCGGGGTTAGCGGACAAACAGATACGCAGTATTTT
size: once; J: TRBJ2-7; V: TRBV15; D: .; CDR3: CATSISRQATYEQYF; DNA: TGTGCCACCAGCATCTCTCGACAGGCGACCTACGAGCAGTACTTC
size: .; J: TRBJ2-3; V: TRBV4-2; D: .; CDR3: CASSQEQRVADTQYF; DNA: TGTGCCAGCAGCCAAGAGCAGCGGGTAGCAGATACGCAGTATTTT
size: .; J: TRBJ1-2; V: TRBV7-9; D: .; CDR3: CASSPRDIYGYTF; DNA: TGTGCCAGCAGCCCCCGGGACATCTATGGCTACACCTTC
size: .; J: TRBJ2-3; V: TRBV7-8; D: TRBD1; CDR3: CASSLSWNSRDRGDTQYF; DNA: TGTGCCAGCAGCTTATCCTGGAACTCCCGGGACAGGGGGGATACGCAGTATTTT
size: few; J: TRBJ1-3; V: TRBV30; D: TRBD1; CDR3: CAWSAGQAKGDTIYF; DNA: TGTGCCTGGAGCGCGGGACAGGCAAAGGGAGACACCATATATTTT
size: .; J: TRBJ1-2; V: TRBV5-4; D: .; CDR3: CASSSRGWGLGGYTF; DNA: TGTGCCAGCAGCTCCCGGGGTTGGGGGCTGGGAGGCTACACCTTC
size: .; J: TRBJ1-2; V: TRBV20-1; D: .; CDR3: CGGMDYGYTF; DNA: TGCGGGGGGATGGACTATGGCTACACCTTC
size: .; J: TRBJ2-7; V: TRBV6-1; D: TRBD2; CDR3: CASREGASGSTYEQYF; DNA: TGTGCCAGCCGAGAAGGGGCTAGCGGGAGTACCTACGAGCAGTACTTC
size: .; J: TRBJ2-7; V: TRBV7-2; D: .; CDR3: CASSLARGPFYEQYF; DNA: TGTGCCAGCAGCTTAGCGCGAGGGCCTTTCTACGAGCAGTACTTC
size: .; J: TRBJ2-2; V: TRBV4-3; D: TRBD2; CDR3: CASSQSGLAGVGELFF; DNA: TGCGCCAGCAGCCAATCGGGACTAGCGGGGGTCGGGGAGCTGTTTTTT
size: .; J: TRBJ2-7; V: TRBV29-1; D: TRBD1; CDR3: CSGYDRGVDEQYF; DNA: TGCAGCGGCTACGACAGGGGAGTCGACGAGCAGTACTTC
size: .; J: TRBJ2-1; V: TRBV5-1; D: .; CDR3: CASSLLTGRYNEQFF; DNA: TGCGCCAGCAGCTTGTTGACAGGGAGGTACAATGAGCAGTTCTTC
size: .; J: TRBJ2-2; V: TRBV11-2; D: .; CDR3: CASSLRRGLDTGELFF; DNA: TGTGCCAGCAGCCTACGGCGGGGCCTGGACACCGGGGAGCTGTTTTTT
size: .; J: TRBJ1-6; V: TRBV27; D: .; CDR3: CASSPAGQYNSPLHF; DNA: TGTGCCAGCAGTCCCGCTGGACAGTATAATTCACCCCTCCACTTT
size: .; J: TRBJ2-1; V: TRBV25-1; D: .; CDR3: CASSGGRSLEQFF; DNA: TGTGCCAGCAGTGGGGGGAGGAGTCTTGAGCAGTTCTTC
size: .; J: TRBJ2-3; V: TRBV7-2; D: .; CDR3: CASSLDVGPSLNTQYF; DNA: TGTGCCAGCAGCTTAGATGTGGGGCCCTCGTTGAATACGCAGTATTTT
size: .; J: TRBJ1-1; V: TRBV7-3; D: .; CDR3: CASSLIAGAGTEAFF; DNA: TGTGCCAGCAGCTTAATCGCAGGGGCAGGGACTGAAGCTTTCTTT